What follows are 8 T cell receptor beta chains derived from one specimen sequenced in a study of T cell responses to AZD1222 COVID-19 vaccine. The protocol was immunoSEQ multiplex PCR, while the TCRdb copy is restricted to in-frame clones and leaves out a portion. Of under 200,000 clones detected, around 90% appear once; the ten largest clones hold 3.6%. The specimen comprised peripheral blood, sampled 28 days after the second dose of the MenACWY control vaccine. Every receptor here comes from an adult who received the MenACWY meningococcal vaccine as a control.

The V call is TRBV9, the J call TRBJ1-4; D is ambiguous. The CDR3 spans 12 residues. In germline, CDR1 is SGDLS, CDR2 YYNGEE. Trimming stripped 4 bases from V and 8 bases from J, with 9 bases between. CDR3 region: CASSSGVEKLFF. As DNA, the CDR3 is TGTGCCAGCAGCTCGGGAGTCGAAAAACTGTTTTTT.

J is TRBJ1-1 and V is TRBV7-3; perhaps TRBD1 as D (6 bases). Germline V lookup: CDR1 SGHTA, CDR2 FQGTGA. The CDR3 loop spans 15 amino acids. Trimming stripped 1 base from V and 5 bases from J, with 14 bases between. The DNA for the CDR3 is TGTGCCAGCAGCTTAAAGGCGGCAGGGGATACTGAAGCTTTCTTT. Protein sequence: CASSLKAAGDTEAFF.

V and J are TRBV19 and TRBJ1-2; perhaps TRBD1 as D (5 bases). Trimming shortened V by 7 bases and J by 1 base, and 13 bases separated the two germline ends. The CDR3 covers 14 residues. Germline values: CDR1 LNHDA, CDR2 SQIVND (reference sequence). The CDR3 nucleotides read TGTGCCAGTACCCCCGGGGGAGATAACTATGGCTACACCTTC. Translating it yields CASTPGGDNYGYTF.

The rearrangement uses TRBV25-1 and TRBJ1-4; D not certain. The CDR3 spans 17 residues. Trimming left V 8 bases short and J 2 bases short, with 21 bases between. Looked up from germline, CDR1 is MGHDK and CDR2 is SYGVNS. The CDR3: CASGTPGPTTTNEKLFF. The CDR3 DNA sequence: TGTGCCAGCGGCACTCCGGGCCCGACGACGACTAATGAAAAACTGTTTTTT.

J is TRBJ1-6 and V is TRBV18; 10 nucleotides agree with TRBD1. Germline V gene data show CDR1 as KGHSH and CDR2 as LQKENI. V was clipped by 1 base and J by 7 bases; unmatched bases: 13. The CDR3 is made up of 19 amino acids. The CDR3 nucleotides read TGTGCCAGCTCACCACTAGGGACAGGGGCCTTAAGAGGGAATTCACCCCTCCACTTT. The encoded protein is CASSPLGTGALRGNSPLHF.

The V gene is TRBV9, the J gene TRBJ2-1; the match to TRBD2 covers 12 bases. CDR1 and CDR2 from the germline V gene are SGDLS and YYNGEE. The CDR3 has 18 amino acids. V was pared by 0 bases and J by 3 bases, with 7 bases of the junction left unmatched. The CDR3 DNA is TGTGCCAGCAGCGTAGGGACTAGCGGGGCCCTACACTACAATGAGCAGTTCTTC. Translated, it gives CASSVGTSGALHYNEQFF.

The V call is TRBV12-2, the J call TRBJ2-7. TRBV12-2 has pseudogene status. This CDR3 is built from 14 residues. The CDR3 DNA follows: TGTGCAAGTCGCCATTTAGGGCAGCCCTACGAGCAGTACTTC. It yields the protein CASRHLGQPYEQYF.

The chain uses TRBV27 and TRBJ2-5; 8 bases line up with TRBD1. There are 15 residues in the CDR3. CDR1 is MNHEY, CDR2 SMNVEV, per germline (reference sequence). The junction had 10 bases not matched to a gene; V was cut back by 5 bases and J by 5 bases. The CDR3 nucleotides are TGTGCCAGCAGTCTCGAGACAGGGGCACGGGAGACCCAGTACTTC. As protein: CASSLETGARETQYF.